This TCR beta chain was recovered during a study of identical twins. TCRdb redid the calling of the 5' RACE reads with MiXCR, one entry per CDR3 protein. This sample has 450,000 or so distinct CDR3 sequences, with approximately 24% found just once. Remarks on this clonotype: Its antigen is undetermined.

Study-wide results and caveats: Twin-shared out-of-frame alpha sequences showed excess low generation probability.

Trimming took 2 bases from V and 5 from J, leaving 25 bases between them. CDR3 length: 19 amino acids. Germline V gene data show CDR1 as SGHVS and CDR2 as FQNEAQ. A further study also used this sample, focusing on T cells expressing NK-cell markers. That study adds: Out of eight donors sequenced, seven tested HCMV-seropositive and the remaining one seronegative.

V gene TRBV7-8 combines with J gene TRBJ2-4, with D possibly being TRBD2 (5 bases). The sequencing input was CD4+ T cells sorted from blood. The TCR sequence derives from a woman under 30 in good health. The CDR3 protein is CASSLRGSNPYNPQNIQYF. Written as DNA, the CDR3 is TGTGCCAGCAGCTTACGAGGGTCCAACCCCTACAACCCCCAAAACATTCAGTACTTC. The full variable domain, its missing parts supplied by reference TRBV7-8 and TRBJ2-4, is GAGVSQSPRYKVAKRGQDVALRCDPISGHVSLFWYQQALGQGPEFLTYFQNEAQLDKSGLPSDRFFAERPEGSVSTLKIQRTQQEDSAVYLCASSLRGSNPYNPQNIQYFGAGTRLSVL.